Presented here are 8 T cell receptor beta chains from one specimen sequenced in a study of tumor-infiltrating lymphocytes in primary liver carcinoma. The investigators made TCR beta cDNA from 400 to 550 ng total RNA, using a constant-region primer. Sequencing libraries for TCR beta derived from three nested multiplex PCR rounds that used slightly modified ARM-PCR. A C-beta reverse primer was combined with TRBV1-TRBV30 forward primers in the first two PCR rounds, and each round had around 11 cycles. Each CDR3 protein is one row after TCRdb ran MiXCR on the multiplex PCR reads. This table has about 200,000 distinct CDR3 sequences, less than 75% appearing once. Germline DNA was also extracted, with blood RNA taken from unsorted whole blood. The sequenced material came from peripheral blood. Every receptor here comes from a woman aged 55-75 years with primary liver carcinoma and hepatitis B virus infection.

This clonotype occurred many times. CDR3 residues: CASSKGTPPTSEQYF. Here the CDR3 DNA reads TGTGCCAGCAGCAAGGGGACTCCCCCCACGAGCGAGCAGTACTTC. The V and J genes are TRBV11-2 and TRBJ2-7; tentatively, D is TRBD2 (6 bases). V lost 5 bases to trimming and J lost 6 bases, with 20 bases between them. This CDR3 is built from 15 residues. Germline CDR1 is SGHAT and CDR2 is FQNNGV.

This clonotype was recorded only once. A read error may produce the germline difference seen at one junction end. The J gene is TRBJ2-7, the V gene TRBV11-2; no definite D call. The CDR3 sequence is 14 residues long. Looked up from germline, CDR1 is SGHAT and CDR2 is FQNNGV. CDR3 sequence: CASSLTNAAYEHYF. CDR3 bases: TGTGCCAGTAGTTTAACGAACGCTGCCTACGAGCATTACTTC.

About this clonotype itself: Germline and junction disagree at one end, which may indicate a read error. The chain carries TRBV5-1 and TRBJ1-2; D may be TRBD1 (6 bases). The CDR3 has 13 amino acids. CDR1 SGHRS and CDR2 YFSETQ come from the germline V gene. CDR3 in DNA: TGCGCCAGCAGGCCGGACAGCAACTATGACTACACCTTC. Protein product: CASRPDSNYDYTF.

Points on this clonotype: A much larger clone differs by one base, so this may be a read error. In DNA form, the CDR3 reads TGTGTCAGCAGTTTGGACAGGTTGGAGACCCAGTACTTC. This translates into CVSSLDRLETQYF. The chain joins TRBV6-5 to TRBJ2-5, with 7 bases lining up with TRBD1. Per germline, CDR1 MNHEY and CDR2 SVGAGI. There are 13 residues in the CDR3.

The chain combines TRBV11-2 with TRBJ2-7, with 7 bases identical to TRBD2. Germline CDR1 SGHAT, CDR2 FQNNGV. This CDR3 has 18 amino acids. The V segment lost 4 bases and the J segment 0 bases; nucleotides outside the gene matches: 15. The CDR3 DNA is TGTGCCAGCAGCTCTCGTCTAGTGCTAGCGGTTAACTCCTACGAGCAGTACTTC. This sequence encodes CASSSRLVLAVNSYEQYF.

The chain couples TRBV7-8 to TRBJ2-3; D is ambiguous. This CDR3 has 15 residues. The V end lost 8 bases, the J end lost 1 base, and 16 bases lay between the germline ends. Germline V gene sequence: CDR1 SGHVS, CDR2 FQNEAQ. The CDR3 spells CASRLRLGRTDTQYF. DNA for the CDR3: TGTGCCAGCCGTCTTAGGCTCGGTCGCACAGATACGCAGTATTTT.

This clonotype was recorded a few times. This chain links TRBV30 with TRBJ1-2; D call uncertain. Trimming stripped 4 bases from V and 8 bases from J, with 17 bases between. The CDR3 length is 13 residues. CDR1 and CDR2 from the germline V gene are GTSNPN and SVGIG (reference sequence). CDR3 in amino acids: CAWTDRAGGGYTF. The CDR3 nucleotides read TGTGCCTGGACCGACCGGGCCGGCGGGGGCTACACCTTC.

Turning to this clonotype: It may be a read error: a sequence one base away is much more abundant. The CDR3 DNA follows: TGTGCCAGCAGTGAAGAAGACAGCACTCGAAACACCATATATTTT. Translation: CASSEEDSTRNTIYF. This chain connects TRBV6-1 to TRBJ1-3; D might be TRBD1 (5 bases). The CDR3 length is 15 residues. In germline, CDR1 is MNHNS, CDR2 SASEGT. With 1 base removed from V and 5 bases from J, the gap between germline ends came to 12 bases.